This T cell receptor beta chain was identified during a study of blood T cell repertoires in COVID-19. Across the whole study: Whether acute or convalescent, the COVID-19 samples came from the United States, Italy and Spain. Sample material is recorded as cDNA or gDNA derived from T cells, B-cell-depleted T cells, or PBMCs.

Original analysis: Nucleated cell number was recorded as an estimate derived from reference gene primer amplification. Sequencing was performed with immunoSEQ multiplex PCR; in TCRdb, only in-frame clones are kept and a portion is missing. V and J calls and clone size are those listed in that table; D and trimming were worked out from the DNA. The sample shows 180,000 or so clones, approximately 86% of them seen only once. Germline values: CDR1 SNHLY, CDR2 FYNNEI. V lost 6 bases to trimming and J lost 3 bases; unmatched junction nucleotides: 11. The CDR3 is made up of 15 amino acids. The TCR was taken from a man in his fifties or sixties who had recovered from COVID-19. The gene calls are TRBV2 and TRBJ2-7, with 7 bases matching TRBD1. Source material: peripheral blood. The CDR3: CASSEGQPLLYEQYF. CDR3 coding DNA: TGTGCCAGCAGCGAGGGACAGCCCCTCCTCTACGAGCAGTACTTC.